The source of this T cell receptor beta chain is a study of radiation and T cells in renal cell carcinoma. Study-wide findings and caveats: Sampling covered only roughly 0.91 g of each tumor.

Using immunoSEQ multiplex PCR, the repertoire was profiled, and TCRdb retains in-frame clones only, with some absent. Of about 23,000 clones in the sample, around half were seen once. Points on this clone: Its specificity is not known.

Treatment meaning: treatment-naive control, cytoreductive nephrectomy. The tumor was a clear cell renal cell carcinoma. The V gene's germline CDR1 is MNHNY and CDR2 SVGAGI (reference sequence). V gave up 5 bases and J gave up 4 bases; unmatched junction bases: 6. The CDR3 has 15 amino acids. The source was tumor tissue, collected from a patient whose treatment was nephrectomy without radiotherapy. The chain employs TRBV6-6 and TRBJ2-5, with 11 bases aligning to TRBD2. The clonotype originates from a human donor with renal cell carcinoma. Written as DNA, the CDR3 is TGTGCCAGCAGTCAAACTAGCGGGGGAGGAGAGACCCAGTACTTC. Its translation is CASSQTSGGGETQYF.